Reported below is one TCR beta chain. Repertoires were generated with immunoSEQ multiplex PCR, while TCRdb's copy carries only in-frame clones and drops some. The table records roughly 220,000 clones, around 80% of them present only once. The data are from a study of blood T cell repertoires in COVID-19. At the level of the study: Donors in the United States, Italy and Spain gave samples during acute or convalescent COVID-19. The analysed material was cDNA or gDNA that came from T cells, B-cell-depleted T cells, or PBMCs.

Trimming stripped 2 bases from V and 4 bases from J, with 9 bases between. This CDR3 is built from 14 residues. Germline lookup yields CDR1 SGHRS and CDR2 YFSETQ. J is TRBJ1-4 and V is TRBV5-1; maybe TRBD1 (6 bases). The sequence was collected from a woman aged 55-69 years who had recovered from COVID-19. The sample was peripheral blood. The CDR3 region has the DNA TGCGCCAGCAGCTTCGGACAGAATAATGAAAAACTGTTTTTT. Translation: CASSFGQNNEKLFF.